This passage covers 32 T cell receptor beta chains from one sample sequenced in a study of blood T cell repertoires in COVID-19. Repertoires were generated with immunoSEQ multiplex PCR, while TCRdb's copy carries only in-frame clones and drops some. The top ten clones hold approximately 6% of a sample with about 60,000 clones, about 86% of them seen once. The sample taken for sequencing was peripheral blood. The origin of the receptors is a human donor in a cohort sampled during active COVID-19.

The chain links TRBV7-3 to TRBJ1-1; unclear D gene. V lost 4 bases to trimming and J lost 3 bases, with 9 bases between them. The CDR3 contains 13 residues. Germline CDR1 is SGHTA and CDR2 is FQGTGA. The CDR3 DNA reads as TGTGCCAGCAGCTCTAGCGTAGACACTGAAGCTTTCTTT. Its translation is CASSSSVDTEAFF.

Here the CDR3 reads CASSPRGDPGYYGYTF. CDR3 sequence (DNA): TGTGCCAGCAGCCCGCGGGGAGACCCGGGGTACTATGGCTACACCTTC. The chain combines TRBV7-2 with TRBJ1-2; D gene uncertain. The germline V gene encodes CDR1 SGHTA and CDR2 FQGNSA. This CDR3 is built from 16 residues. V lost 5 bases, J lost 3 bases, and 19 bases lay in between. Full variable domain (remainder filled in from reference TRBV7-2 and TRBJ1-2): GAGVSQSPSNKVTEKGKDVELRCDPISGHTALYWYRQSLGQGLEFLIYFQGNSAPDKSGLPSDRFSAERTGGSVSTLTIQRTQQEDSAVYLCASSPRGDPGYYGYTFGSGTRLTVV.

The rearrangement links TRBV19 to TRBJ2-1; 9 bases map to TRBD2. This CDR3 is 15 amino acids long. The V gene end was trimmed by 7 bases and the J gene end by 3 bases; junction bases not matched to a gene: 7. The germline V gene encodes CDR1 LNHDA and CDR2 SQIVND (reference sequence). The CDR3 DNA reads TGTGCCAGTAAATTCGGACTAGCGAGCTACAATGAGCAGTTCTTC. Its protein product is CASKFGLASYNEQFF.

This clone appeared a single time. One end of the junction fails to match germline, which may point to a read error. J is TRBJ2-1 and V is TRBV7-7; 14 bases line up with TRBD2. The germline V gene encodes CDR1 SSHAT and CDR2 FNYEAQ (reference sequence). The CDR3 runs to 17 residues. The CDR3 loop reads CASSLGGLAGAPGEQFF. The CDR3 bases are TGTGCTAGCAGCTTAGGGGGACTAGCGGGAGCCCCGGGTGAGCAGTTCTTC.

The DNA of the CDR3 is TGCGCCAGCAGCCAAGACAGTTATAGCAATCAGCCCCAGCATTTT. This sequence encodes CASSQDSYSNQPQHF. The V call is TRBV4-1, the J call TRBJ1-5, with no clear D. Germline CDR1 is MGHRA and CDR2 is YSYEKL. There are 15 residues in the CDR3. The V end lost 0 bases, the J end lost 0 bases, and 6 bases lay between the germline ends.

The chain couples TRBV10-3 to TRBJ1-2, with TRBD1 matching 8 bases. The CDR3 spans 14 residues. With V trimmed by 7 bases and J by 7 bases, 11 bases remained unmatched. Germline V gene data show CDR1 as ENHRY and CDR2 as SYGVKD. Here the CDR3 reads CAITLDRANSGYTF. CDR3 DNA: TGTGCCATCACCCTGGACAGGGCGAATAGTGGCTACACCTTC.

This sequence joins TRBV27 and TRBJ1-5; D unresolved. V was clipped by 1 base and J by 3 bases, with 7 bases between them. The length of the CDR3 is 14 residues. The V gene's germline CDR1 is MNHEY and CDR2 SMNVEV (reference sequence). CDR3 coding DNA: TGTGCCAGCAGTTTATTCGCAGACAATCAGCCCCAGCATTTT. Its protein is CASSLFADNQPQHF.

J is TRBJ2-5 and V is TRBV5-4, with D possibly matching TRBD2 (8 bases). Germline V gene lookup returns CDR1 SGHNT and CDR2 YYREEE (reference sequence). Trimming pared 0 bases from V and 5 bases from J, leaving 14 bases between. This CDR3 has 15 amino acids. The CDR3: CASSLAGRGPETQYF. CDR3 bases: TGTGCCAGCAGCTTGGCCGGGAGGGGGCCGGAGACCCAGTACTTC.

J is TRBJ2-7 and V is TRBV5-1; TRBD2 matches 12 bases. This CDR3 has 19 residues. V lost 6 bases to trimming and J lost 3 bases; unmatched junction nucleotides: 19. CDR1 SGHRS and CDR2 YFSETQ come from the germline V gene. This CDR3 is CASTPWSGASGRAGYEQYF. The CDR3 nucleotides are TGCGCCAGCACCCCTTGGTCGGGGGCTAGCGGGAGGGCCGGCTACGAGCAGTACTTC.

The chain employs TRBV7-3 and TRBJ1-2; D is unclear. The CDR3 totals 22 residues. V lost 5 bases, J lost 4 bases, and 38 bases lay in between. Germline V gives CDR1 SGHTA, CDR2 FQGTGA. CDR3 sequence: CASSPKYHISGIRTFNFYGYTF. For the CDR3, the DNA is TGTGCCAGCAGCCCTAAATATCATATTTCGGGGATCCGGACCTTCAATTTCTATGGCTACACCTTC.

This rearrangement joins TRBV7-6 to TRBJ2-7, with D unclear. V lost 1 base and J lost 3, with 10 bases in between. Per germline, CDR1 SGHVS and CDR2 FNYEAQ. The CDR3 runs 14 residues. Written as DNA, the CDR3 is TGTGCCAGCAGCTTAGATTCAGGAAACTACGAGCAGTACTTC. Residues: CASSLDSGNYEQYF.

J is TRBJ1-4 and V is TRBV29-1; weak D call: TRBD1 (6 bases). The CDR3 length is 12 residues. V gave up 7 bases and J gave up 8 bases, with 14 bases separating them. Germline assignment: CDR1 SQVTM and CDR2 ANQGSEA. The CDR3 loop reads CSAGRGNEKLFF. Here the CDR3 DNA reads TGCAGCGCTGGCAGGGGTAACGAAAAACTGTTTTTT.

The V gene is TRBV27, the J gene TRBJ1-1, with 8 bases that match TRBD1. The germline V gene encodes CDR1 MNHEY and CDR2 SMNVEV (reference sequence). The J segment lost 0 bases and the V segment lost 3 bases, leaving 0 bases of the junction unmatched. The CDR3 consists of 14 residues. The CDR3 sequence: CASSLTGVNTEAFF. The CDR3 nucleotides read TGTGCCAGCAGTTTGACAGGGGTGAACACTGAAGCTTTCTTT.

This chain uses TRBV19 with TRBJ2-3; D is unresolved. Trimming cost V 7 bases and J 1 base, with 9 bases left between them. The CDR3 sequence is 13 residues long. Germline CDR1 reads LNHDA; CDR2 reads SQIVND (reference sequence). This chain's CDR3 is CASTTRGTDTQYF. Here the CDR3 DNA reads TGTGCCAGTACCACCCGGGGCACAGATACGCAGTATTTT.

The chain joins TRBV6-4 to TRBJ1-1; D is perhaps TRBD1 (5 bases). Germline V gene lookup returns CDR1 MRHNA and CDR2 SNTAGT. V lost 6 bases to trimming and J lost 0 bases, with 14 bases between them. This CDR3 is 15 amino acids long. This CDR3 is CASSLGAGLNTEAFF. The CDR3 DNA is TGTGCCAGCAGCCTTGGAGCAGGGCTGAACACTGAAGCTTTCTTT.

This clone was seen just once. In DNA, the CDR3 is TGTGCCAGTAGTTCCCCGGGACAGGGGAACGAGCAGTACTTC. The encoded protein is CASSSPGQGNEQYF. The chain joins TRBV19 to TRBJ2-7; the match to TRBD1 covers 10 bases. The V gene's germline CDR1 is LNHDA and CDR2 SQIVND (reference sequence). V lost 5 bases, J lost 5 bases, and 6 bases stayed unmatched. The CDR3 covers 14 residues.

CDR3 DNA: TGTGCCTGGAGTCTTCCGACAGGGAATGAGCAGTTCTTC. It encodes CAWSLPTGNEQFF. The V gene is TRBV30, the J gene TRBJ2-1, with 7 bases lining up with TRBD1. V lost 2 bases, J lost 7 bases, and 5 bases stayed unmatched. The CDR3 has 13 residues. Germline CDR1 and CDR2: GTSNPN and SVGIG (reference sequence).

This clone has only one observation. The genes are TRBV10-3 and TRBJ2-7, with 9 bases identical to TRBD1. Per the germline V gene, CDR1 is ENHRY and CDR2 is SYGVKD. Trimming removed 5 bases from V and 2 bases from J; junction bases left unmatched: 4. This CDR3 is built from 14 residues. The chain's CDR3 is CAISPGQGTYEQYF. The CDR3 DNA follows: TGTGCCATCAGTCCGGGACAGGGAACCTACGAGCAGTACTTC.

In DNA form, the CDR3 reads TGTGCCAGCACCAAGGGGGCGGGCGGGGAGCTGTTTTTT. It translates to CASTKGAGGELFF. The chain couples TRBV11-3 to TRBJ2-2, with 7 bases lining up with TRBD1. The V segment lost 7 bases and the J segment 7 bases; nucleotides outside the gene matches: 6. Germline lookup yields CDR1 SGHNT and CDR2 YENEEA. This CDR3 comprises 13 residues.

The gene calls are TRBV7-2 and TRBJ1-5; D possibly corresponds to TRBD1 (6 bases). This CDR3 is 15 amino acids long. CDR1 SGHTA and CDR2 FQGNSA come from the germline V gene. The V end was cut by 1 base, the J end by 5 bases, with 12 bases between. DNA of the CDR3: TGTGCCAGCAGCTTAGAGGGGACAAACCATCAGCCCCAGCATTTT. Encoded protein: CASSLEGTNHQPQHF. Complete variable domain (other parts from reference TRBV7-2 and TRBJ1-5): GAGVSQSPSNKVTEKGKDVELRCDPISGHTALYWYRQSLGQGLEFLIYFQGNSAPDKSGLPSDRFSAERTGGSVSTLTIQRTQQEDSAVYLCASSLEGTNHQPQHFGDGTRLSIL.

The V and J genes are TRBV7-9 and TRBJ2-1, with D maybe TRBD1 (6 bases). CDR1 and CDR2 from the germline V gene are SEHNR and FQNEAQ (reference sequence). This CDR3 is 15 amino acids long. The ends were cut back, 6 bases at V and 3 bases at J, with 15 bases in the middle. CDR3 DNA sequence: TGTGCCAGCAGTTGGGGACATTCTTTCTACAATGAGCAGTTCTTC. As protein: CASSWGHSFYNEQFF.

The CDR3 loop reads CASSSQGLAGETQYF. CDR3 DNA sequence: TGTGCCAGCAGCTCTCAGGGGCTAGCAGGAGAGACCCAGTACTTC. The V call is TRBV6-6, the J call TRBJ2-5; D may be TRBD1 (6 bases). The CDR3 is 15 amino acids. With 6 bases removed from V and 4 bases from J, the gap between germline ends came to 18 bases. Germline loops: CDR1 MNHNY, CDR2 SVGAGI (reference sequence).

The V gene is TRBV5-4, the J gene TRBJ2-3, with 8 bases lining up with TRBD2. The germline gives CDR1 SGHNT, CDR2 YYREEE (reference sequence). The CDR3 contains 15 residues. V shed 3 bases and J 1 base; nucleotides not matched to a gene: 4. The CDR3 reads CASSWRGAGTDTQYF. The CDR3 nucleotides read TGTGCCAGCAGCTGGCGGGGGGCCGGCACAGATACGCAGTATTTT. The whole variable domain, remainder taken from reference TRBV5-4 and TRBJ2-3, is ETGVTQSPTHLIKTRGQQVTLRCSSQSGHNTVSWYQQALGQGPQFIFQYYREEENGRGNFPPRFSGLQFPNYSSELNVNALELDDSALYLCASSWRGAGTDTQYFGPGTRLTVL.

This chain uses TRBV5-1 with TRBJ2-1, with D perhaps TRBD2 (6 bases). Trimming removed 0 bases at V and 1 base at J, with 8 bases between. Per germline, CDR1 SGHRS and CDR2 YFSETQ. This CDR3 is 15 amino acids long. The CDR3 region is CASSLGLASYNEQFF. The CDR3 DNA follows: TGCGCCAGCAGCTTGGGGCTAGCGTCCTACAATGAGCAGTTCTTC.

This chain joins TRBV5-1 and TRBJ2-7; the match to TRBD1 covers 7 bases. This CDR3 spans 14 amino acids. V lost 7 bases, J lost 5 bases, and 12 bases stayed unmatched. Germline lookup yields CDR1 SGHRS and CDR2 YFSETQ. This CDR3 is CASCKTGLRDEQYF. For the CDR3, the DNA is TGCGCCAGCTGTAAGACAGGGCTCAGGGACGAGCAGTACTTC.

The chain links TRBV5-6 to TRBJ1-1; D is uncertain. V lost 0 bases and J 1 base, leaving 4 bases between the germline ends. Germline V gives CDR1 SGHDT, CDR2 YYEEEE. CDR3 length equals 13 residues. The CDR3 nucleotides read TGTGCCAGCAGCTTGGACAGGAACACTGAAGCTTTCTTT. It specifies CASSLDRNTEAFF.

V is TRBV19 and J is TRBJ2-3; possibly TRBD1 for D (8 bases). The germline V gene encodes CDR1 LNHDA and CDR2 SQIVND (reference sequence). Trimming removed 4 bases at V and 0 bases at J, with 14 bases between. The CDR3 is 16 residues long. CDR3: CASSNRGGTSTDTQYF. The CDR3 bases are TGTGCCAGTAGTAACAGGGGGGGTACTAGCACAGATACGCAGTATTTT. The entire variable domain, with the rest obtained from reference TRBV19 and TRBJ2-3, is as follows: DGGITQSPKYLFRKEGQNVTLSCEQNLNHDAMYWYRQDPGQGLRLIYYSQIVNDFQKGDIAEGYSVSREKKESFPLTVTSAQKNPTAFYLCASSNRGGTSTDTQYFGPGTRLTVL.

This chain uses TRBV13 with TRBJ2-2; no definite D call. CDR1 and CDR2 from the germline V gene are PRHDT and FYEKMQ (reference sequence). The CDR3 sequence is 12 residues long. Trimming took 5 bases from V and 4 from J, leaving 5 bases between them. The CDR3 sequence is CASSHGTGELFF. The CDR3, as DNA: TGTGCCAGCAGCCACGGCACCGGGGAGCTGTTTTTT.

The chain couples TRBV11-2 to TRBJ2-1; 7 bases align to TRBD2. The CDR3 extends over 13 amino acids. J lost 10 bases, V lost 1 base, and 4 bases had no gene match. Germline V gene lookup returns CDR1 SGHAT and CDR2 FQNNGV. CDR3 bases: TGTGCCAGCAGCTTAGGGACTAGAGGGGAGCAGTTCTTC. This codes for CASSLGTRGEQFF.

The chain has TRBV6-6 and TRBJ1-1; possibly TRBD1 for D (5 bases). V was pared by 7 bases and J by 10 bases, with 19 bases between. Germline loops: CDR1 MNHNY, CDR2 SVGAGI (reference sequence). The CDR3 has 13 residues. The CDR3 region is CASITMGGVGAFF. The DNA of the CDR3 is TGTGCCAGCATCACAATGGGGGGGGTCGGAGCTTTCTTT.

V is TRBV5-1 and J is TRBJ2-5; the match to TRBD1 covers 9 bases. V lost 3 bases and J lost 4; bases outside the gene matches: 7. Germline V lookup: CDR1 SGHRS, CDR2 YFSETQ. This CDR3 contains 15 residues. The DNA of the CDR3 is TGCGCCAGCAGCTCTTCCGGGACAGGGCGAGAGACCCAGTACTTC. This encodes CASSSSGTGRETQYF.

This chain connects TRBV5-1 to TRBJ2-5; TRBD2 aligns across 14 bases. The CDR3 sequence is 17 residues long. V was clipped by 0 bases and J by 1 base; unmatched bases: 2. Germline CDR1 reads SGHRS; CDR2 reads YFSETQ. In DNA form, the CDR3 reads TGCGCCAGCAGCTTGGGACTAGCGGGAGGGACCCAAGAGACCCAGTACTTC. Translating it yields CASSLGLAGGTQETQYF. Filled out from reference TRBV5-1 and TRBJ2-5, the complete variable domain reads KAGVTQTPRYLIKTRGQQVTLSCSPISGHRSVSWYQQTPGQGLQFLFEYFSETQRNKGNFPGRFSGRQFSNSRSEMNVSTLELGDSALYLCASSLGLAGGTQETQYFGPGTRLLVL.